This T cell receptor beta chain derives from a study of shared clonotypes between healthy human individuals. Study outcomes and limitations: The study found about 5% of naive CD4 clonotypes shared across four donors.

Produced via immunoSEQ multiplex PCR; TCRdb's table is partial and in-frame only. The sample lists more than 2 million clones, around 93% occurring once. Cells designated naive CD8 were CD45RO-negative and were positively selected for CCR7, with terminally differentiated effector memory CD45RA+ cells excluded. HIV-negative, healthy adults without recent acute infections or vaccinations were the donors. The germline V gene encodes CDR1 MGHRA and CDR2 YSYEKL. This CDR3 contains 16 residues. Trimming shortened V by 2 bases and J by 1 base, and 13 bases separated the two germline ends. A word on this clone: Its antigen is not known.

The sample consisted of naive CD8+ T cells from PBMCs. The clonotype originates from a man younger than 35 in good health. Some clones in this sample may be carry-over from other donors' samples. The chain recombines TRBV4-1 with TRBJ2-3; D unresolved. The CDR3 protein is CASSQYLLVGTDTQYF. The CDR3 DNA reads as TGCGCCAGCAGCCAATACTTGCTTGTGGGCACAGATACGCAGTATTTT.